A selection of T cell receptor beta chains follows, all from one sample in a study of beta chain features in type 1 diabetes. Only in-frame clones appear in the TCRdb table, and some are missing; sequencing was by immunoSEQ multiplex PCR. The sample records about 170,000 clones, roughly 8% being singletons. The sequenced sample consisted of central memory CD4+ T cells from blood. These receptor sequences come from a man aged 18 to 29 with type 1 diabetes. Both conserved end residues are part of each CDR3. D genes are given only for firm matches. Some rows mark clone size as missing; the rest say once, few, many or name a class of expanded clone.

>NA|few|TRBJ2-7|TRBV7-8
CASSFDPPGRGYEQYF
TGTGCCAGCAGCTTCGACCCCCCCGGCAGGGGTTACGAGCAGTACTTC
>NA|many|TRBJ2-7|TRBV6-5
CASSYSTGRDHEQYF
TGTGCCAGCAGTTACTCGACAGGAAGAGACCACGAGCAGTACTTC
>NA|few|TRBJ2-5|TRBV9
CASSTSKTSRPETQYF
TGTGCCAGCAGCACCTCCAAGACTAGTCGCCCGGAGACCCAGTACTTC
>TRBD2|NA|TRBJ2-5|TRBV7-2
CASRLSGGAVKETQYF
TGTGCCAGCAGGCTAAGCGGGGGGGCTGTCAAAGAGACCCAGTACTTC
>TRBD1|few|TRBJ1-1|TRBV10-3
CAISEPAGTGSTEAFF
TGTGCCATCAGTGAGCCGGCCGGGACAGGGAGTACTGAAGCTTTCTTT
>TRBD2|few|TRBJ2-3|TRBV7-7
CASSQGGLATDTQYF
TGTGCCAGCAGCCAGGGGGGACTAGCCACAGATACGCAGTATTTT
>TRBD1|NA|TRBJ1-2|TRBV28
CASSPQGNYGYTF
TGTGCCAGCAGTCCACAGGGGAACTATGGCTACACCTTC
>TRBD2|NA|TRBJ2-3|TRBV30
CAWGGGSGGRTDTQYF
TGTGCCTGGGGGGGCGGCAGCGGGGGGCGCACAGATACGCAGTATTTT
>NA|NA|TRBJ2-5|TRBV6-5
CASSWGRQSQETQYF
TGTGCCAGCAGTTGGGGCCGACAGTCACAAGAGACCCAGTACTTC
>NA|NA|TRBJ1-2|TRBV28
CASSKRGFFGYTF
TGTGCCAGCAGTAAAAGGGGGTTCTTTGGCTACACCTTC
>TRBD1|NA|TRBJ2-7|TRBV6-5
CASSSPRTGSYEQYF
TGTGCCAGCAGCTCCCCGCGGACAGGTTCCTACGAGCAGTACTTC
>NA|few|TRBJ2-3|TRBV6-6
CASTPSTVVDTQYF
TGTGCCAGCACCCCTTCGACAGTTGTGGATACGCAGTATTTT
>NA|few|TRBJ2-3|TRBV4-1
CASSQGGVLMTTDTQYF
TGCGCCAGCAGCCAAGGGGGAGTCTTGATGACCACAGATACGCAGTATTTT
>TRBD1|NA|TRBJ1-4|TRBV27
CASTRGRNEKLFF
TGTGCCAGCACCAGGGGGCGAAATGAAAAACTGTTTTTT
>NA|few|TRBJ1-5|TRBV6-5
CASSYVEGQPQHF
TGTGCCAGCAGTTACGTCGAGGGACAGCCCCAGCATTTT
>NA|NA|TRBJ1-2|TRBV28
CASSIPGLYGYTF
TGTGCCAGCAGTATCCCGGGATTATATGGCTACACCTTC
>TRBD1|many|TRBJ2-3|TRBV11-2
CASSLRGTGGDTQYF
TGTGCCAGCAGCCTCAGGGGGACAGGCGGAGATACGCAGTATTTT
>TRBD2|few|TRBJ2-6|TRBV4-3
CASSQDPAGGSGANVLTF
TGCGCCAGCAGCCAAGATCCAGCGGGGGGCTCTGGGGCCAACGTCCTGACTTTC
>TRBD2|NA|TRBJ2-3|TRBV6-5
CASSEETSNTQYF
TGTGCCAGCAGTGAAGAGACTAGCAATACGCAGTATTTT
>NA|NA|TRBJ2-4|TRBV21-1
CASSKEGIRGKNIQYF
TGTGCCAGCAGCAAAGAGGGCATTAGGGGCAAAAACATTCAGTACTTC
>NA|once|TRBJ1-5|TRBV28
CASSKASQPQHF
TGTGCCAGCAGTAAAGCTAGTCAGCCCCAGCATTTT
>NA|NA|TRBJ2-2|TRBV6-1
CASGGRGASFTGELFF
TGTGCCAGCGGTGGCCGGGGGGCCTCCTTCACCGGGGAGCTGTTTTTT
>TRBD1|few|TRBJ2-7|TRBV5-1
CASSKTGTGVGNEQYF
TGCGCCAGCAGCAAGACCGGGACAGGGGTTGGTAACGAGCAGTACTTC
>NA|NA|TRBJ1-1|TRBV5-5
CASSLATGNTEAFF
TGTGCCAGCAGCTTGGCCACAGGGAACACTGAAGCTTTCTTT
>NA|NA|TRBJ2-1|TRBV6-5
CASRQQGYNEQFF
TGTGCCAGCAGACAACAGGGATACAATGAGCAGTTCTTC
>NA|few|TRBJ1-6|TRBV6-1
CASSEGRGGSPLHF
TGTGCCAGCAGTGAAGGTCGTGGAGGTTCACCCCTCCACTTT
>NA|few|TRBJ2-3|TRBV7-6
CASSLQTHSTDTQYF
TGTGCCAGCAGCTTACAAACTCATAGCACAGATACGCAGTATTTT
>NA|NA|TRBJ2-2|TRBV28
CASSLTPQGWKTGELFF
TGTGCCAGCAGTTTGACACCACAGGGATGGAAGACCGGGGAGCTGTTTTTT
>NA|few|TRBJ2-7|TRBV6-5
CASSSVVAPPYEQYF
TGTGCCAGCAGTTCAGTGGTGGCACCTCCCTACGAGCAGTACTTC
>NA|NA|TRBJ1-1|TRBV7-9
CASSPTRTANTEAFF
TGTGCCAGCAGCCCGACAAGGACTGCGAACACTGAAGCTTTCTTT
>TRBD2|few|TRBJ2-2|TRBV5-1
CASRLAGENTGELFF
TGCGCCAGCCGACTAGCGGGGGAGAACACCGGGGAGCTGTTTTTT
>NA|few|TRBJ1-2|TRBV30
CAWSVLPNYGYTF
TGTGCCTGGAGTGTTCTCCCGAACTATGGCTACACCTTC
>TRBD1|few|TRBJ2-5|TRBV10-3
CAISESGTEQETQYF
TGTGCCATCAGTGAGTCGGGGACAGAGCAAGAGACCCAGTACTTC
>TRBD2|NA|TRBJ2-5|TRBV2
CASSVYGGTGVETQYF
TGTGCCAGCAGTGTATACGGGGGGACGGGAGTCGAGACCCAGTACTTC
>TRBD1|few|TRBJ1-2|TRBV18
CASSEQGWDGYTF
TGTGCCAGCTCGGAACAGGGGTGGGATGGCTACACCTTC
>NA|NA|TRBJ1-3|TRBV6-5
CASSYGGSGSGNTIYF
TGTGCCAGCAGTTACGGGGGCTCCGGCTCTGGAAACACCATATATTTT
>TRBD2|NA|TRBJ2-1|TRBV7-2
CASSTGTSGYYNEQFF
TGTGCCAGCAGCACAGGGACTAGCGGTTACTACAATGAGCAGTTCTTC
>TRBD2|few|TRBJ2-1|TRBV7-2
CASSTGLAGAGEQFF
TGTGCCAGCAGCACCGGACTAGCGGGGGCTGGAGAGCAGTTCTTC
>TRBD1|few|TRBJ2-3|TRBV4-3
CASSQRARGQGAVGTDTQYF
TGCGCCAGCAGCCAAAGGGCCCGGGGACAGGGGGCAGTAGGGACAGATACGCAGTATTTT
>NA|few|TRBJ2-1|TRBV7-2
CASSLGIAGGNEQFF
TGTGCCAGCAGCTTAGGAATCGCTGGCGGGAACGAGCAGTTCTTC
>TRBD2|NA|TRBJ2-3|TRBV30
CAWSLGLANTQYF
TGTGCCTGGAGCCTCGGACTAGCAAATACGCAGTATTTT
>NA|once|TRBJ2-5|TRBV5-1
CASSLVRETQYF
TGCGCCAGCAGCTTGGTTCGGGAGACCCAGTACTTC
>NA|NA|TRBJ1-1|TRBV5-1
CASSSTAMNTEAFF
TGCGCCAGCAGCTCGACAGCGATGAACACTGAAGCTTTCTTT
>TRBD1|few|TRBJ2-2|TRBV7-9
CASSRGTGALRELFF
TGTGCCAGCAGCCGCGGGACAGGGGCCTTACGGGAGCTGTTTTTT
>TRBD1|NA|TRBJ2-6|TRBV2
CASSLTGGHAGANVLTF
TGTGCCAGCAGCTTGACAGGGGGCCATGCTGGGGCCAACGTCCTGACTTTC
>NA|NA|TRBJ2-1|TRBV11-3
CASYFELSYNEQFF
TGTGCCAGCTACTTTGAGTTATCCTACAATGAGCAGTTCTTC
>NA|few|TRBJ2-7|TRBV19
CASSIGGGVSYEQYF
TGTGCCAGTAGTATCGGAGGCGGGGTCTCCTACGAGCAGTACTTC
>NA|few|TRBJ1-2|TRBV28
CASSFKNRGYTF
TGTGCCAGCAGTTTTAAGAATAGAGGCTACACCTTC
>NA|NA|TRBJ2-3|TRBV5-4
CASSLGVGLSTDTQYF
TGTGCCAGCAGCTTGGGGGTGGGCCTTAGCACAGATACGCAGTATTTT
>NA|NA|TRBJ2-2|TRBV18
CASSPAGSTNTGELFF
TGTGCCAGCTCACCAGCGGGCTCGACGAACACCGGGGAGCTGTTTTTT